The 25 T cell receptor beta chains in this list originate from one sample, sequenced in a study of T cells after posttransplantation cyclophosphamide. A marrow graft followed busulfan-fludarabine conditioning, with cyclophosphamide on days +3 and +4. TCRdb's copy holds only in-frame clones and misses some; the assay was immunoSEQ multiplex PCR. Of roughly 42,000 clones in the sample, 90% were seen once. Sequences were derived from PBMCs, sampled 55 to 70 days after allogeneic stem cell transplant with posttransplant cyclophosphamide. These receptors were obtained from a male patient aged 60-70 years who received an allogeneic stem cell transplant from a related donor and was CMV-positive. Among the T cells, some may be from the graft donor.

The DNA of the CDR3 is TGTGCCAGCAGCTTGGATAGTAAGGCAGGGCCAGATACGCAGTATTTT. It is translated as CASSLDSKAGPDTQYF. The chain employs TRBV5-4 and TRBJ2-3, with D possibly matching TRBD1 (5 bases). CDR1 and CDR2 from the germline V gene are SGHNT and YYREEE (reference sequence). V shed 0 bases and J shed 4 bases, with 15 bases lying between them. The length of the CDR3 is 16 residues.

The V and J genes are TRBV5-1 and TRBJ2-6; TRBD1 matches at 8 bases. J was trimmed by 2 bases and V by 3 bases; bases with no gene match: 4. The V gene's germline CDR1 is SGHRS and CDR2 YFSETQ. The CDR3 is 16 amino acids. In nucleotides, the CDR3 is TGCGCCAGCAGCTGGACAGGGTCTGCTGGGGCCAACGTCCTGACTTTC. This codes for CASSWTGSAGANVLTF. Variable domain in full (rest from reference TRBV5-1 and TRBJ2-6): KAGVTQTPRYLIKTRGQQVTLSCSPISGHRSVSWYQQTPGQGLQFLFEYFSETQRNKGNFPGRFSGRQFSNSRSEMNVSTLELGDSALYLCASSWTGSAGANVLTFGAGSRLTVL.

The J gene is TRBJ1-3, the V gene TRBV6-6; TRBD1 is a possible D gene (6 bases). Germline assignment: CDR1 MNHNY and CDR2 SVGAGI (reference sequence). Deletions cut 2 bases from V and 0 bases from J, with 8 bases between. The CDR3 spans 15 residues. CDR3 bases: TGTGCCAGCAGTTACGGACAGTTCTCTGGAAACACCATATATTTT. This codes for CASSYGQFSGNTIYF.

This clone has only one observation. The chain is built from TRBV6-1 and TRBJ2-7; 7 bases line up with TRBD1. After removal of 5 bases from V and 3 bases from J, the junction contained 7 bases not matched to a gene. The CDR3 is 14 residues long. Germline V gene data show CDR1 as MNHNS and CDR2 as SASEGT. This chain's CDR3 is CASSSVTGVYEQYV. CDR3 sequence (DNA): TGTGCCAGCAGTTCCGTCACAGGGGTCTACGAGCAGTACGTC.

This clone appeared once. The CDR3 DNA is TGTGCCAGCAGCCCCACGGGGGATAGCAATCAGCCCCAGCATTTT. Translated: CASSPTGDSNQPQHF. The chain is built from TRBV7-6 and TRBJ1-5; the D gene is possibly TRBD1 (5 bases). This CDR3 contains 15 residues. V gave up 5 bases and J gave up 0 bases, with 11 bases separating them. Germline-derived CDR1 and CDR2 are SGHVS and FNYEAQ.

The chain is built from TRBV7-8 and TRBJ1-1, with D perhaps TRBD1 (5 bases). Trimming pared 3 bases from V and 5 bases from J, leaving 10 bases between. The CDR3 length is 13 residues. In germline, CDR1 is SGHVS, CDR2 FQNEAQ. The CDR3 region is CASSLGGRTEAFF. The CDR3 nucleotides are TGTGCCAGCAGCTTGGGGGGACGAACTGAAGCTTTCTTT.

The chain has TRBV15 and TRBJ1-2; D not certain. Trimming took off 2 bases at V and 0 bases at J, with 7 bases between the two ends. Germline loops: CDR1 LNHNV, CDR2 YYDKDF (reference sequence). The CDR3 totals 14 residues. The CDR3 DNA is TGTGCCACCAGCAGATCGGGTCCTAACTATGGCTACACCTTC. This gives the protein CATSRSGPNYGYTF.

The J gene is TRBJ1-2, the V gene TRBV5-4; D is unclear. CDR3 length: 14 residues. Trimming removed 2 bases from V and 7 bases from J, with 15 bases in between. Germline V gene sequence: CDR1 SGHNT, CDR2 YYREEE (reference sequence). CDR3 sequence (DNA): TGTGCCAGCAGCTTATCCCTCATGCTCGGTGGCTACACCTTC. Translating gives CASSLSLMLGGYTF.

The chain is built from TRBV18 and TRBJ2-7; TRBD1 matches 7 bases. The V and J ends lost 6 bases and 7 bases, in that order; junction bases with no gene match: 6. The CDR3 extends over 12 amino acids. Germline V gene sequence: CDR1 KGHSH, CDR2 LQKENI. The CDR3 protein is CASSLQGNEQYV. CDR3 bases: TGTGCCAGCTCTCTACAGGGGAATGAGCAGTACGTC.

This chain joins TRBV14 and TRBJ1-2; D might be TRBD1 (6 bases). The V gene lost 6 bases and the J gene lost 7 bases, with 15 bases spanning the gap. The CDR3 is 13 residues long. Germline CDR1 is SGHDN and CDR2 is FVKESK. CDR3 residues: CASRAAGGSGYTF. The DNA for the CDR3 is TGTGCCAGCAGGGCAGCGGGGGGCTCTGGCTACACCTTC.

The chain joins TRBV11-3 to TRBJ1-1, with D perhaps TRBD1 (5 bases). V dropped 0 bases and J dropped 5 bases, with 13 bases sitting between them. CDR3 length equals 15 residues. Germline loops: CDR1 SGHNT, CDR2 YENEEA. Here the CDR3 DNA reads TGTGCCAGCAGCTTAGATCGCGGAGGGGAAACTGAAGCTTTCTTT. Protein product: CASSLDRGGETEAFF.

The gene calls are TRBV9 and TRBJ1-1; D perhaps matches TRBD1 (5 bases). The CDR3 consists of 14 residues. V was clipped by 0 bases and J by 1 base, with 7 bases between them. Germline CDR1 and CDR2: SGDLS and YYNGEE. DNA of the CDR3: TGTGCCAGCAGCGTAGGGCAGGGGAACACTGAAGCTTTCTTT. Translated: CASSVGQGNTEAFF.

CDR3 bases: TGTGCCAGCAGACCCACCGGGTATGGCTACACCTTC. The encoded protein is CASRPTGYGYTF. The chain is built from TRBV6-6 and TRBJ1-2; the D is unclear. V shed 6 bases and J shed 5 bases, with 10 bases lying between them. The CDR3 is 12 residues long. CDR1 and CDR2 (germline): MNHNY, SVGAGI (reference sequence).

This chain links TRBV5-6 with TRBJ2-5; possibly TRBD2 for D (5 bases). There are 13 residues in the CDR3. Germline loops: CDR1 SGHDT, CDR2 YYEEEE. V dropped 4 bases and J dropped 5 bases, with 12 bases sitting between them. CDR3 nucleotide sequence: TGTGCCAGCAGCGTACCCTCGGGGGAGACCCAGTACTTC. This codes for CASSVPSGETQYF.

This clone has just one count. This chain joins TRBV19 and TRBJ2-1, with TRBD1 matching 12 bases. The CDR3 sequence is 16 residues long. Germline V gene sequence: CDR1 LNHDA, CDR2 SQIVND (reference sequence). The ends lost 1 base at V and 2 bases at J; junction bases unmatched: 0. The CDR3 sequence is CASSIGDRGPYNEQFF. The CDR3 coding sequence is TGTGCCAGTAGTATAGGGGACAGGGGGCCCTACAATGAGCAGTTCTTC.

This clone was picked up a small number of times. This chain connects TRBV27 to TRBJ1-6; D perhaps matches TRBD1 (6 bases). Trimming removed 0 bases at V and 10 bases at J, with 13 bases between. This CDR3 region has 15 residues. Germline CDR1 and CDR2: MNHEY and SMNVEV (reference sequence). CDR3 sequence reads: CASSLSTGLTSPLHF. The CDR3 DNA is TGTGCCAGCAGTTTATCAACAGGGTTGACGTCACCCCTCCACTTT.

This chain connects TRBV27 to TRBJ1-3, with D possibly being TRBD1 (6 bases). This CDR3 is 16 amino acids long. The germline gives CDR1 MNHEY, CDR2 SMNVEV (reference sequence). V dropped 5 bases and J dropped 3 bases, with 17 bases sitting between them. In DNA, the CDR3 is TGTGCCAGCAGTCGAAATCTACAGGGTAATGGAAACACCATATATTTT. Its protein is CASSRNLQGNGNTIYF.

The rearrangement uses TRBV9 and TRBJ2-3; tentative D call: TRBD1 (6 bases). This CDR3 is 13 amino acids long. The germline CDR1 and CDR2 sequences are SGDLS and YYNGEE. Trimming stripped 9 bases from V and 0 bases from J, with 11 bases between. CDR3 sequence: CATGTLSTDTQYF. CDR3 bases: TGTGCCACGGGGACACTGAGCACAGATACGCAGTATTTT.

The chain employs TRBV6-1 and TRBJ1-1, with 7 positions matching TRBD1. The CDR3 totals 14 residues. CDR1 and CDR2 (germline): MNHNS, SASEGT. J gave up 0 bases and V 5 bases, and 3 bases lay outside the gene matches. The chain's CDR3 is CASSRGQLNTEAFF. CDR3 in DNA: TGTGCCAGCAGTAGGGGACAGTTGAACACTGAAGCTTTCTTT.

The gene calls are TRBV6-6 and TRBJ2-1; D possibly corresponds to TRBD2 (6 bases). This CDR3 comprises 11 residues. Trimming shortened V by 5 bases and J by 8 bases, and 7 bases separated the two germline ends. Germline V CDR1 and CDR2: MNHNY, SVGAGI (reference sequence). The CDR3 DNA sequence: TGTGCCAGCAGTCCGGGGGATGAGCAGTTCTTC. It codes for CASSPGDEQFF.

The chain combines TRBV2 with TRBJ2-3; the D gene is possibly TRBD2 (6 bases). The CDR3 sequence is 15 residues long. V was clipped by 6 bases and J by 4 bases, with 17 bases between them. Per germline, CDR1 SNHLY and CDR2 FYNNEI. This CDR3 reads CASRETNPSADTQYF. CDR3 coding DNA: TGTGCCAGCAGGGAAACTAACCCTAGCGCAGATACGCAGTATTTT.

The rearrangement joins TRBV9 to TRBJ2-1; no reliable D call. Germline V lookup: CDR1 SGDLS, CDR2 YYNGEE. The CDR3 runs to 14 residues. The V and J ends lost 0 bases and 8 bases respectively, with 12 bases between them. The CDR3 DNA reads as TGTGCCAGCAGCGTAGTCGCCTTGGGCGATGAGCAGTTCTTC. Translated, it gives CASSVVALGDEQFF.

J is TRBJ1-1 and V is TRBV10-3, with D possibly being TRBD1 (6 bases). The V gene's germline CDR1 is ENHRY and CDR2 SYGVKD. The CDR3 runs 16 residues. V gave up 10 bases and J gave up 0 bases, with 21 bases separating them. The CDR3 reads CATTNRGGGLNTEAFF. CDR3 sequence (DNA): TGTGCCACCACCAATCGCGGGGGCGGATTGAACACTGAAGCTTTCTTT.

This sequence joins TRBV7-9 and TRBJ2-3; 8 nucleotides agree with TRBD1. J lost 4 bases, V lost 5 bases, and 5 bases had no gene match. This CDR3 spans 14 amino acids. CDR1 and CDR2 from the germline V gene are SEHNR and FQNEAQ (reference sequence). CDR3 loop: CASSKDRAPDTQYF. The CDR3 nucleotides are TGTGCCAGCAGCAAGGACAGGGCCCCAGATACGCAGTATTTT.

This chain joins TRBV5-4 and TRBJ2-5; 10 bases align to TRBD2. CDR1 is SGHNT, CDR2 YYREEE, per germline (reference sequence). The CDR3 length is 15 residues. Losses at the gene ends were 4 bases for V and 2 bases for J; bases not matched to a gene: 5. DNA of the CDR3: TGTGCCAGCAGCCCTAGCGGGGGCCAACAAGAGACCCAGTACTTC. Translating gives CASSPSGGQQETQYF.